This T cell receptor beta chain was profiled in a study of T cell responses to AZD1222 COVID-19 vaccine. Sequenced by immunoSEQ multiplex PCR; TCRdb stores in-frame clones only, minus some. The sample consists of 95,000 to 150,000 clones, approximately 90% of them appearing once. Germline V gene data show CDR1 as MNHEY and CDR2 as SVGAGI. There are 15 residues in the CDR3. V lost 6 bases and J 1 base, leaving 12 bases between the germline ends. The TCR sequence derives from an adult in good health. Sequenced material: peripheral blood, taken on day 0 of AZD1222 vaccination. V gene TRBV6-5 combines with J gene TRBJ1-4; D perhaps matches TRBD1 (5 bases). CDR3 DNA: TGTGCCAGCAGGGTTGACAGAAAAACTAATGAAAAACTGTTTTTT. It translates to CASRVDRKTNEKLFF.